This T cell receptor beta chain was recorded in a study of breast tumors, draining lymph nodes, adjacent tissues listed by TCRdb under 2016. Study-level background: In breast cancer patients, the study compared the TCR beta repertoires of tumor, adjacent nontumor tissue and axillary lymph nodes. The study was designed to assess the relationships and possible T-cell exchange between tumor, surrounding tissue and draining lymph node repertoires in human breast cancer. General conclusions and limits of the study: The conclusion that tumor T cells originate in lymph nodes was presented as consistent with a hypothesis rather than as directly demonstrated. Tumors showed preferential V and J gene usage, and their T-cell repertoire diversity fell below that of lymph nodes yet above that of nontumor tissue. Tumor and nontumor tissue repertoires were significantly more similar in luminal-like than in basal-like breast cancer. The data were considered consistent with most tumor T cells being derived from the lymph node and subsequently expanding within tumor tissue.

These reads were obtained on an Illumina HiSeq 2000. TCR beta chain libraries were generated by multiplex PCR amplification. High-throughput sequencing was used to analyze the amplified TCR beta chain products. TCRdb handled the public reads itself, with Q25 trimming in fastp and clone calling in MiXCR, and kept productive beta chains. Each entry is one CDR3 protein sequence, shown with its most common DNA and genes. The sample has some 19,000 distinct CDR3 sequences on record, 50% of them singletons. 7.8% of the sample is held by the ten biggest clonotypes. The CDR3 runs 12 amino acids, cysteine and phenylalanine included. Just CDR3 DNA is preserved here, 36 bases in frame from base 1. The germline V gene (reference sequence) yields MNHEY for CDR1 and SMNVEV for CDR2. Deletion took 7 bases off V and 2 bases off J, with a span of 6 bases between the germline ends. As concerns this clonotype: It lacks a known antigen. The input lacks base qualities; no much larger clone sits a single base away.

The sequence links TRBV27 to TRBJ1-5, and possibly TRBD1, on 5 matching bases. Material: breast tumor tissue. This clonotype was sampled from a female donor with breast cancer. Some clones in this sample may be carry-over from other donors' samples. The bases read TGTGCCAGCAAACAGGGCAATCAGCCCCAGCATTTT. Translated, this is CASKQGNQPQHF.